What follows is one TCR beta chain and its context. Its binding antigen is unknown. No much larger clonotype is one base removed from it; base qualities were not supplied. Libraries were made using the immunoSEQ multiplex PCR assay. For the multiplex PCR, a mixture combining 60 forward primers for TCR Vbeta segments and 13 reverse primers for TCR Jbeta segments was used. The CDR3 region of rearranged TCR beta genes was amplified from genomic DNA by a multiplex PCR assay. The amplified TCR beta libraries were sequenced on the Illumina HiSeq System as 87-base-pair reads. In the source study's methods: In a later analysis, 70 million to 95 million unique TCR beta chains were counted across the 666 repertoires, and roughly 9.9 million of these chains were shared by at least two donors. A nearest-neighbor algorithm error-corrected the raw reads and collapsed the reads into unique sequences, merging closely related sequences to remove PCR and sequencing errors. Alignment of CDR3 sequences to IMGT reference sequences was used to assign V, D and J gene segments. For a sequence to be retained, a match of at least six nucleotides to both a V gene segment and a J gene segment was required. A rearrangement was called productive if the CDR3 had no stop codons and remained in frame with V and J, and every other rearrangement was called non-productive. Following IMGT convention, CDR3 was defined as the stretch from the second conserved V-encoded cysteine to the conserved J-encoded phenylalanine. In an earlier analysis of roughly 580 of the donors, sequences lacking an unambiguous match to a single V gene segment were excluded. An earlier analysis of a few hundred of the donors classified V segments as functional when productive rearrangements were above 56.7% and as segregating when the standard deviation between donors was above 5%. A statistical classification framework was built to diagnose cytomegalovirus status from the catalog of TCR beta chain sequences. A later analysis assigned V and J genes by comparing TCR nucleotide sequences with IMGT/GENE-DB human TR gene sequences. A later analysis assigned CDR3 sequences and most-parsimonious VDJ recombination scenarios with the TCRdist pipeline. A later analysis defined each TCR beta chain by its CDR3 amino acid sequence plus V-gene family, and excluded reads lacking a unique V-gene family. To address suspected cross-contamination and a sequencing artifact, a later analysis removed roughly 640 highly shared, low-generation-probability nucleotide sequences. In a later analysis, a clonal expansion index for each public chain was calculated from normalized within-repertoire ranks of inferred template counts. Generation probabilities in a later analysis came from a VDJ recombination model fitted to out-of-frame rearrangements, and those results were checked against IGoR. In a later analysis, TCR-TCR, TCR-HLA and TCR-CMV co-occurrence was scored with hypergeometric tests, and a repertoire-size bias correction was applied to TCR pairs. False discovery rates were estimated in a later analysis by permuting HLA or CMV assignments 20 times. In a later analysis, co-occurring TCRs were grouped using DBSCAN, with TCRdist sequence similarity added in when clustering inside HLA-allele-positive subsets. Repertoires with fewer than 30,000 or more than 120,000 public chains, plus five repertoires with anomalous nucleotide sharing, were excluded from co-occurrence clustering. Imported from immuneACCESS, the table was reduced by TCRdb to in-frame sequences with V and J called. These copies leave out some clones; in studies compared against another copy, an unresolved V gene accounts for under half, and the cause of the remainder is not known. The V and J calls and the clone size are those of that table, but D and trimming were determined from the DNA. The sample table lists approximately 170,000 clones, 70% to 90% of them with a count of one. In total, the top ten clones hold less than 2.5% of the sample.

The data are from a study of cytomegalovirus exposure and HLA in healthy donors (dated 2017 in TCRdb). In the study overall: An earlier analysis of roughly 570 of the donors reported 276 Gb of sequence data and around 110 million unique TCR beta sequences obtained from about 179 million T cells. Genome-wide SNP genotypes for about 60% of the roughly 700 donors were used in a later genetic analysis, which treated that subset as a discovery cohort. An early release covering over 500 HLA-typed donors comprised roughly 300 gigabases of sequencing data and 65 million to 100 million unique TCR sequences. In a later analysis, previously published TCR beta repertoires from more than 500 donors were re-analyzed and high-resolution HLA genotyping was added so that TCR occurrence patterns could be studied. The study used immunosequencing to profile the T cell repertoires of 600 to 850 subjects and linked those repertoires to cytomegalovirus serostatus. Every repertoire in the discovery cohort had been generated on one and the same sequencing platform. The number of donors typed differed by locus, with roughly 620-640 for A, B, C, DRB1 and DQB1, more than 500 for DQA1, about 610 for DPA1, and 400 to 490 for DPB1. HLA typing covered class I and class II loci at four-digit resolution. Of the roughly 400 genotyped donors, approximately 83% fell in the genetic ancestry cluster associated with self-reported Caucasian donors. In the later analysis, no new phenotypic data were used to find candidate immune exposures; instead, reliance was placed on TCR beta sequences and their occurrence across donors. Alongside the repertoire data, information on donor age, sex, ethnicity and CMV serostatus was compiled. To predict cytomegalovirus infection status, the study combined high-throughput TCR immunosequencing, statistical association of individual TCRs with disease status, and machine learning. The study was designed to test whether signatures of past pathogen exposure could be identified by cataloging public T cell receptors. Among 398 genotyped donors of the cohort, an average of approximately 240,000 unique TCR beta nucleotide sequences were sequenced per donor, around 18% of them non-productive. To decide whether each TCR beta V gene segment behaved as functional or pseudogenic, an earlier analysis of some 600 of the donors relied on high-throughput TCR beta sequencing. Because of strong linkage in the cohort, 4 to 6 DR-DQ haplotypes were treated as single units for association and clustering. Along with the 666-subject first cohort, a separate validation cohort of 120 different subjects was used.

Based on the germline V gene (reference sequence), the CDR1 and CDR2 sequences are LNHDA and SQIVND. Its CDR3 holds 16 amino acids, cysteine through phenylalanine. Kept here is only the CDR3 DNA, which spans 48 bases and is read in frame from base 1. V is pruned by 6 bases and J by 0 bases, leaving 7 bases of the junction without a gene match. The full study reports these points: In vitro tests confirmed that a few of the cytomegalovirus-associated TCR beta chains recognize cytomegalovirus antigens. While some public TCRs were present in many individuals, most TCR sequences turned up only very rarely across donors. Because counts were too low, more than 15 rarely observed V segments, including chromosome 9 orphons, were left out of the earlier analysis of 587 of the donors. The sequencing pipeline was judged likely to have produced a cluster of highly shared sequence variants as a technical artifact. According to a later analysis, TCR association rates differed among HLA loci, with DRB1 alleles showing the most associated TCRs and HLA-C alleles showing the fewest. CMV serostatus was the only immune exposure information available for the cohort. Compared with equally common non-associated chains, HLA-associated TCR beta chains in a later analysis were more clonally expanded and had lower generation probabilities. An association between a missense DCLRE1C variant and V-gene and J-gene trimming of TCR beta chains was found in a later genetic analysis and replicated in an independent cohort. A further reported finding was that TCR beta sequences accurately predicted the HLA-A and HLA-B alleles for most subjects in the first cohort. Specific HLA alleles were associated with 15,000 to 20,000 TCR beta sequences at a false discovery rate of 0.05 in a later analysis. According to a later genetic analysis, donors in an Asian-associated ancestry cluster had fewer N-insertions in productive TCRs than the roughly 670-donor mean. Sequencing depth was assumed to be roughly uniform across donors in the presence/absence analyses, though that assumption may not hold. The cohort was sequenced for TCR beta chains only, and without alpha or paired-chain data the features that could be detected were limited. Linkage disequilibrium might explain the correlated functional status among segregating V segments, but an unknown experimental factor could not be excluded. In a later analysis, several top co-occurrence clusters were reported to appear linked to parvovirus B19, influenza, CMV and Epstein-Barr virus. Cytomegalovirus status was reported to be diagnosed by the classifier with high specificity and sensitivity in both the original and validation cohorts. According to a later analysis, most CMV-associated TCR beta chains appeared to be HLA-restricted, and the HLA associations seemed to be driven largely by CMV exposure. Because HLA typing was missing for some donors at each locus, association tests included only the typed subset. Assigning TCR associations to individual alleles was difficult when HLA alleles, especially DR and DQ, strongly co-occurred. The authors suggested that the approach could potentially be generalized to other disease states and immunological phenotypes. The study gave a list of 150 to 200 TCR beta chains associated with cytomegalovirus. In an earlier analysis of fewer than 700 of the donors, most TCR beta V segments appeared in productive rearrangements about 90% or about 30% of the time, broadly matching IMGT annotations. Some IMGT-functional V segments, including TRBV6-2 and TRBV6-3, could not be distinguished by the 87-base-pair reads and were therefore excluded.

In total, over 600 healthy bone marrow donors made up the cohort. At the time of sampling, all cohort members were nominally healthy, though unrecorded immune exposures were likely present. The donor was CMV seronegative and belonged to the group of roughly 330 seronegative cohort members. Every donor gave a peripheral blood sample, and the peripheral blood mononuclear cells from that sample were used for TCR beta sequencing. Genomic DNA was extracted from the blood cell samples with the Qiagen DNeasy Blood Extraction Kit. The TCR originated in a male donor in good health and CMV-seronegative. The sequence is built from TRBV19 and TRBJ1-5, with 8 junctional bases fitting TRBD1. The sample was PBMCs. The encoded CDR3 is CASSDRGGDSNQPQHF. In nucleotides, the sequence is TGTGCCAGTAGCGACAGGGGCGGAGATAGCAATCAGCCCCAGCATTTT.